The clone carrying this TCR beta chain was detected only a few times. Time point: pre-sensitization, week 0. The treatment here: therapeutic diphenylcyclopropenone sensitization with weekly scalp DPC. The study's library attached unique molecular identifiers to single cDNA molecules. In the original workflow: Over 95,000 TCRs per sample was the median, with a range of roughly 23,224 to 690,600. TCRdb fed the RACE reads into MiXCR, producing one record per CDR3 protein. Here the V and J calls rest on TCRdb's processing, not on the authors' analysis. The table lists about 53,000 distinct CDR3 sequences, more than 9% of them singletons. The data were obtained in a study of human T cells and chemical hapten exposure. Germline CDR1 DFQATT, CDR2 SNEGSKA (reference sequence). Trimming took off 1 base at V and 7 bases at J, with 11 bases between the two ends. The CDR3 length is 14 residues.

The rearrangement links TRBV20-1 to TRBJ1-6; D is undetermined. This TCR was sampled from a man in his forties with alopecia areata. Some clones in this sample may be carry-over from other donors' samples. The sample in question was whole blood, obtained in connection with sensitization to the hapten diphenylcyclopropenone (DPC). In DNA form, the CDR3 reads TGCAGTGCTAGAGCCCCCAGTCTAAATTCACCCCTCCACTTT. It codes for CSARAPSLNSPLHF.